The 2 T cell receptor beta chains in this list originate from one sample, sequenced in a study of blood T cells in healthy people across ages. Then a second PCR, running roughly 7 to 11 cycles, was carried out with a sample-barcoded 5' primer and a J-beta primer mix. TCRdb processed the 5' RACE reads anew with MiXCR; each CDR3 protein has one entry. The sample records about 800,000 distinct CDR3 sequences, 58% being singletons. Sequencing was carried out using blood. Source of these receptors: a man aged 25-45 years in good health.

V is TRBV20-1 and J is TRBJ2-7, with 11 bases aligning to TRBD2. This CDR3 comprises 15 residues. CDR1 and CDR2 from the germline V gene are DFQATT and SNEGSKA (reference sequence). The junction had 9 bases not matched to a gene; V was cut back by 5 bases and J by 3 bases. CDR3 bases: TGCAGTGCTTTTACTAGCGGGGGAGGGGGCTACGAGCAGTACTTC. Translation gives CSAFTSGGGGYEQYF.

V usage is TRBV5-1 and J usage is TRBJ2-3; no reliable D call. This CDR3 is built from 16 residues. Looked up from germline, CDR1 is SGHRS and CDR2 is YFSETQ. The ends were cut back, 0 bases at V and 3 bases at J, with 14 bases in the middle. CDR3 in DNA: TGCGCCAGCAGCTTGGAAGGACCCCCCAGTACAGATACGCAGTATTTT. It encodes CASSLEGPPSTDTQYF.